The 26 T cell receptor beta chains below all came from one sample that was sequenced in a study of shared clonotypes between healthy human individuals. Sequencing used immunoSEQ multiplex PCR; TCRdb keeps in-frame clones, though not all of them. Of a few hundred thousand clones in the sample, under 80% were seen once. The sequenced sample was memory CD4+ T cells sorted from blood. Subset meaning: CD45RA-negative fraction. The receptor source for this set is a man aged 25 to 40 in good health.

The J gene is TRBJ1-5, the V gene TRBV19, with 10 bases identical to TRBD1. V shed 4 bases, J shed 2 bases, and the junction held 14 bases outside the gene matches. CDR3 length: 19 amino acids. Germline assignment: CDR1 LNHDA and CDR2 SQIVND (reference sequence). CDR3 amino acids: CASSTLRQGARGGNQPQHF. The CDR3 DNA sequence: TGTGCCAGTAGTACCCTGCGACAGGGGGCGCGGGGAGGCAATCAGCCCCAGCATTTT.

This chain links TRBV11-2 with TRBJ2-7; D perhaps matches TRBD2 (5 bases). V gave up 5 bases and J gave up 3 bases, with 17 bases separating them. CDR3 size: 15 residues. Germline V CDR1 and CDR2: SGHAT, FQNNGV. CDR3 protein: CASSPQDLYRYEQYF. CDR3 DNA: TGTGCCAGCAGCCCCCAGGACTTATACCGCTACGAGCAGTACTTC.

V usage is TRBV18 and J usage is TRBJ2-7, with 8 bases aligning to TRBD1. V trimming: 3 bases; J trimming: 6 bases; junction bases outside the gene matches: 7. Per the germline V gene, CDR1 is KGHSH and CDR2 is LQKENI. CDR3 length: 14 amino acids. For the CDR3, the DNA is TGTGCCAGCTCACCGGAGACAGGGGCGACCGAGCAGTACTTC. Protein: CASSPETGATEQYF. The full variable domain, in which reference TRBV18 and TRBJ2-7 provide the parts outside the CDR3, is NAGVMQNPRHLVRRRGQEARLRCSPMKGHSHVYWYRQLPEEGLKFMVYLQKENIIDESGMPKERFSAEFPKEGPSILRIQQVVRGDSAAYFCASSPETGATEQYFGPGTRLTVT.

The genes are TRBV7-2 and TRBJ2-5; 7 bases map to TRBD2. The ends lost 5 bases at V and 1 base at J; junction bases unmatched: 10. The germline V gene has CDR1 SGHTA and CDR2 FQGNSA. The CDR3 consists of 16 residues. The CDR3 DNA follows: TGTGCCAGCAGCCCTACCCTGGCTAGCGGCCAAGAGACCCAGTACTTC. The encoded protein is CASSPTLASGQETQYF.

The V gene is TRBV18, the J gene TRBJ1-4; 9 nucleotides match TRBD1. The CDR3 consists of 17 residues. The V gene end was trimmed by 2 bases and the J gene end by 4 bases; junction bases not matched to a gene: 8. Germline V CDR1 and CDR2: KGHSH, LQKENI. CDR3 bases: TGTGCCAGCTCACCAGAGGGACAGGGTTCAAGTAATGAAAAACTGTTTTTT. It yields the protein CASSPEGQGSSNEKLFF.

The gene calls are TRBV7-8 and TRBJ1-5; tentative D call: TRBD1 (5 bases). Germline V gives CDR1 SGHVS, CDR2 FQNEAQ. The CDR3 runs to 14 residues. V lost 1 base and J lost 7, with 11 bases in between. This CDR3 is CASSLGDGLQPQHF. CDR3 in DNA: TGTGCCAGCAGCTTAGGGGACGGGTTACAGCCCCAGCATTTT.

The chain has TRBV11-2 and TRBJ2-1, with a possible D match to TRBD1 (6 bases). Trimming took off 5 bases at V and 8 bases at J, with 28 bases between the two ends. Germline-derived CDR1 and CDR2 are SGHAT and FQNNGV. The CDR3 contains 18 residues. DNA of the CDR3: TGTGCCAGCAGCAAAGCGAGGGGGACCCCAGCTCTCTTTCATGAGCAGTTCTTC. As protein: CASSKARGTPALFHEQFF.

V usage is TRBV9 and J usage is TRBJ2-7, with D perhaps TRBD1 or TRBD2 (5 bases each). Germline V CDR1 and CDR2: SGDLS, YYNGEE. This CDR3 has 15 residues. With 5 bases removed from V and 2 bases from J, the gap between germline ends came to 17 bases. The CDR3 sequence: CASSLRGGAPYEQYF. The CDR3 coding sequence is TGTGCCAGCAGTCTGAGGGGCGGAGCCCCCTACGAGCAGTACTTC.

The chain couples TRBV19 to TRBJ1-5, with D unclear. Germline-derived CDR1 and CDR2 are LNHDA and SQIVND (reference sequence). This CDR3 is built from 17 residues. V was shortened by 6 bases and J by 3 bases, with 21 bases between the two germline ends. CDR3 loop: CASSLYPASAFNQPQHF. CDR3 sequence (DNA): TGTGCCAGTAGCTTATACCCGGCGTCGGCCTTCAATCAGCCCCAGCATTTT.

The genes are TRBV28 and TRBJ1-1, with no clear D. Germline CDR1 and CDR2: MDHEN and SYDVKM. This CDR3 region has 12 residues. Trimming removed 2 bases from V and 5 bases from J, with 6 bases in between. CDR3 DNA sequence: TGTGCCAGCAGTTTACGGGGAACTGAAGCTTTCTTT. Protein product: CASSLRGTEAFF.

This clone was detected only a few times. DNA for the CDR3: TGTGCCAGCAGCCGCGGGACTAGCGGATCCTACGAGCAGTACTTC. This encodes CASSRGTSGSYEQYF. The V and J genes are TRBV7-8 and TRBJ2-7, with 11 nucleotides matching TRBD2. Germline V gene sequence: CDR1 SGHVS, CDR2 FQNEAQ. The junction had 4 bases not matched to a gene; V was cut back by 5 bases and J by 1 base. The CDR3 runs to 15 residues. The full variable domain, rest sourced from reference TRBV7-8 and TRBJ2-7, is GAGVSQSPRYKVAKRGQDVALRCDPISGHVSLFWYQQALGQGPEFLTYFQNEAQLDKSGLPSDRFFAERPEGSVSTLKIQRTQQEDSAVYLCASSRGTSGSYEQYFGPGTRLTVT.

The sample holds a few counts of this clone. This chain uses TRBV15 with TRBJ2-1; a possible D gene is TRBD2 (6 bases). Germline values: CDR1 LNHNV, CDR2 YYDKDF (reference sequence). V was trimmed by 5 bases and J by 5 bases, leaving 10 bases between them. This CDR3 contains 13 residues. In DNA, the CDR3 is TGTGCCACCAGCCGCCGACTAGACAATGAGCAGTTCTTC. Protein: CATSRRLDNEQFF.

This rearrangement joins TRBV18 to TRBJ1-5; D is possibly TRBD1 (5 bases). From germline, CDR1 is KGHSH and CDR2 LQKENI. Trimming removed 3 bases from V and 7 bases from J, with 13 bases in between. There are 14 residues in the CDR3. The CDR3 DNA sequence: TGTGCCAGCTCACCTCAGGGCTTAGGGCAGCCCCAGCATTTT. Translation gives CASSPQGLGQPQHF.

This clone was recorded once. This chain uses TRBV18 with TRBJ2-5; 10 nucleotides match TRBD2. The CDR3 extends over 14 amino acids. J gave up 9 bases and V 3 bases, and 7 bases lay outside the gene matches. Germline V CDR1 and CDR2: KGHSH, LQKENI. Written as DNA, the CDR3 is TGTGCCAGCTCACCTGGACTAGCGGAGGCGCCCCAGTACTTC. The encoded protein is CASSPGLAEAPQYF.

The chain links TRBV10-3 to TRBJ2-2; 11 nucleotides match TRBD2. The CDR3 totals 16 residues. Germline CDR1 and CDR2: ENHRY and SYGVKD. V lost 4 bases, J lost 8 bases, and 9 bases stayed unmatched. For the CDR3, the DNA is TGTGCCATCAGTGCGATAGCGGGAGGGCCGACAGGGGAGCTGTTTTTT. Its protein product is CAISAIAGGPTGELFF.

This clone was counted only a few times. V and J are TRBV11-2 and TRBJ1-1; 9 nucleotides agree with TRBD1. The V gene end was trimmed by 6 bases and the J gene end by 8 bases; junction bases not matched to a gene: 13. CDR3 size: 15 residues. Germline V gives CDR1 SGHAT, CDR2 FQNNGV. Here the CDR3 DNA reads TGTGCCAGCAGGACCGGGACAGGGTTAGGTCGCGAAGCTTTCTTT. It yields the protein CASRTGTGLGREAFF.

The CDR3 DNA follows: TGTGCCAGCAGCTTAGATCGGGGATCTGAGCAGTTCTTC. It yields the protein CASSLDRGSEQFF. This chain links TRBV7-2 with TRBJ2-1, with D perhaps TRBD2 (5 bases). CDR1 SGHTA and CDR2 FQGNSA come from the germline V gene. The CDR3 extends over 13 amino acids. Trimming took 1 base from V and 9 from J, leaving 10 bases between them.

The chain recombines TRBV27 with TRBJ1-2, with TRBD1 as a possible D gene (6 bases). The CDR3 is 17 amino acids. CDR1 and CDR2 from the germline V gene are MNHEY and SMNVEV (reference sequence). The V gene lost 0 bases and the J gene lost 5 bases, with 19 bases spanning the gap. The CDR3 nucleotides are TGTGCCAGCAGTTTATCCGGGATTAGGGGGGCGCGTTATGGCTACACCTTC. It specifies CASSLSGIRGARYGYTF.

The rearrangement joins TRBV4-1 to TRBJ1-4; D gene uncertain. CDR1 is MGHRA and CDR2 is YSYEKL in the germline V gene. This CDR3 has 15 residues. The V gene lost 4 bases and the J gene lost 5 bases, with 14 bases spanning the gap. This chain's CDR3 is CASSPLGWSNEKLFF. The CDR3 DNA follows: TGCGCCAGCAGCCCCCTAGGGTGGTCGAATGAAAAACTGTTTTTT.

The CDR3 DNA follows: TGTGCCAGCAGCGCGCTGCGGGGTAGCGGGCAGGGGACGCAGTATTTT. It encodes CASSALRGSGQGTQYF. The chain is built from TRBV7-9 and TRBJ2-3, with a tentative D call TRBD2 (7 bases). Per germline, CDR1 SEHNR and CDR2 FQNEAQ (reference sequence). CDR3 length: 16 amino acids. V was trimmed by 5 bases and J by 9 bases, leaving 24 bases between them.

The J gene is TRBJ2-7, the V gene TRBV27; TRBD1 is a possible D gene (5 bases). The CDR3 has 12 residues. Germline V gene data show CDR1 as MNHEY and CDR2 as SMNVEV (reference sequence). The ends were cut back, 5 bases at V and 5 bases at J, with 10 bases in the middle. The CDR3 region has the DNA TGTGCCAGCAGTCTGCAGGGTAACGAGCAGTACTTC. As protein: CASSLQGNEQYF.

This chain connects TRBV10-3 to TRBJ2-1, with 9 positions matching TRBD1. This CDR3 contains 15 residues. Trimming at V came to 7 bases and at J to 5 bases, leaving 9 bases not matched to a gene. The germline gives CDR1 ENHRY, CDR2 SYGVKD. This chain's CDR3 is CAITSPGTGNNEQFF. The CDR3, as DNA: TGTGCCATCACTAGTCCCGGGACAGGGAACAATGAGCAGTTCTTC.

The J gene is TRBJ1-1, the V gene TRBV9, with 7 bases aligning to TRBD1. This CDR3 contains 14 residues. Trimming removed 0 bases from V and 5 bases from J; junction bases left unmatched: 4. Germline lookup yields CDR1 SGDLS and CDR2 YYNGEE. CDR3 sequence reads: CASSVEGARTEAFF. The CDR3 coding sequence is TGTGCCAGCAGCGTAGAGGGGGCGAGGACTGAAGCTTTCTTT.

V and J are TRBV5-1 and TRBJ2-5; D may be TRBD1 or TRBD2 (5 bases each). The CDR3 spans 15 residues. V lost 4 bases to trimming and J lost 1 base, with 14 bases between them. The germline gives CDR1 SGHRS, CDR2 YFSETQ. The CDR3 DNA reads as TGCGCCAGCAGCCCCACCGGGACGGTCCAAGAGACCCAGTACTTC. Encoded protein: CASSPTGTVQETQYF.

Concerning this clone: A single base separates this from a much larger clone, so it may be a read error. In nucleotides, the CDR3 is TGTGCCAGCAGCTTAGGACAGTACAATGAGCAGTTCTTC. This codes for CASSLGQYNEQFF. The chain combines TRBV7-7 with TRBJ2-1; possibly TRBD1 for D (5 bases). The V gene lost 1 base and the J gene lost 4 bases, with 5 bases spanning the gap. Germline V gives CDR1 SSHAT, CDR2 FNYEAQ (reference sequence). This CDR3 region has 13 residues.

This clone has a handful of counts. The chain carries TRBV7-8 and TRBJ2-7; D not resolved. This CDR3 has 15 residues. Germline V gene sequence: CDR1 SGHVS, CDR2 FQNEAQ. Trimming took off 4 bases at V and 3 bases at J, with 16 bases between the two ends. This CDR3 reads CASSSRIYGYYEQYF. The CDR3 DNA follows: TGTGCCAGCAGCTCCCGCATCTACGGATACTACGAGCAGTACTTC.